This paragraph covers one T cell receptor beta chain sequence. Its specificity is unknown. These data belong to a study of cytomegalovirus exposure and HLA in healthy donors. Study background: Caucasian-associated ancestry cluster membership applied to about 83% of approximately 400 genotyped donors. Study-level points and caveats: With DRB1 most and HLA-C fewest, TCR association rates differed between HLA loci in a later analysis.

With 60 Vbeta and 13 Jbeta primers, the PCR was carried out. The table came from immunoSEQ multiplex PCR; TCRdb's copy has only in-frame clones and leaves some out. This table holds about 150,000 clones, over 80% found once. This CDR3 comprises 16 residues. CDR1 SGHNT and CDR2 YYREEE come from the germline V gene (reference sequence). The V and J ends lost 4 bases and 3 bases, in that order; junction bases with no gene match: 6. The source material was PBMCs. This sequence was found in a boy aged 2 to 10 in good health and CMV-seronegative. V usage is TRBV5-4 and J usage is TRBJ2-1; 11 nucleotides line up with TRBD2. DNA for the CDR3: TGTGCCAGCAGCCACCCTAGCGGGGGGATCTACAATGAGCAGTTCTTC. Protein: CASSHPSGGIYNEQFF.